This TCR beta chain was sequenced for a study of T cells in localized non-small cell lung cancer. Findings of the study overall: The appearance of a median approximately 57 of the top 100 tumor clones was seen in adjacent lung. Uninvolved adjacent lung showed the highest T cell clonality, exceeding tumor.

Measured with immunoSEQ multiplex PCR; TCRdb has only the in-frame clones, and not every one. The data show roughly 38,000 clones, 80% to 90% seen once. Worth noting for this clone: Its antigen is still unknown.

Germline assignment: CDR1 MNHEY and CDR2 SVGAGI. The V end lost 11 bases, the J end lost 2 bases, and 17 bases lay between the germline ends. The CDR3 is made up of 14 amino acids. The receptor comes from an older male donor with stage II lung adenocarcinoma. Sequenced material: peripheral blood mononuclear cells, taken before any cancer treatment. This chain uses TRBV6-5 with TRBJ2-3; tentatively, D is TRBD2 (6 bases). The CDR3 nucleotides read TGTGCCCCAAAGGAGCGGGTTTTCACAGATACGCAGTATTTT. It encodes CAPKERVFTDTQYF.